The clone carrying this T cell receptor beta chain occurred a few times. Its specificity is not known. The data are from a study of regulatory T cells in long-lasting Graves disease. At the level of the study: Over-5-year antithyroid drug use with positive TSH receptor antibodies defined persistent Graves' disease in the study. Whole-study results and caveats: TCR diversity was lower in persistent than newly diagnosed Graves' disease. Comparison showed that persistent patients shared more public clonotypes (about 2,700) than new patients (roughly 1,000).

As to time point: persistent/refractory GD, antithyroid drugs over 5 years with positive TRAb. Construction of the TCR library relied on RNA isolated from PBMCs. Graves' disease was diagnosed by American Thyroid Association guidelines. Researchers made TCR beta libraries by using iRepertoire HTBI primers and running Arm-PCR on CDR3 regions. MiXCR, applied by TCRdb to the multiplex PCR reads, yields one record per CDR3 protein. The table lists almost 350,000 distinct CDR3 sequences, around a fifth of them singletons. Sample: peripheral blood mononuclear cells (PBMCs), taken when the disease was refractory, from a patient treated with antithyroid drugs. This sequence was found in a female donor with Graves disease.

The CDR3 DNA reads TGTGCCAGCAGCTTATCCAGCGGGAGGGATGAAAAACTGTTTTTT. Amino acids: CASSLSSGRDEKLFF. The chain recombines TRBV7-9 with TRBJ1-4; D uncertain. The CDR3 is 15 amino acids. Germline CDR1 and CDR2: SEHNR and FQNEAQ (reference sequence). The V gene lost 2 bases and the J gene lost 6 bases, with 13 bases spanning the gap.